This T cell receptor beta chain was profiled in a study of shared clonotypes between healthy human individuals. Study-level information: Donors had three CD4 naive, three CD4 memory, two CD8 naive and one CD8 memory plate apiece.

Only CD45RO-negative cells positively selected for CCR7 counted as naive CD8 cells, so terminally differentiated effector memory CD45RA+ cells were excluded. The protocol was immunoSEQ multiplex PCR, while the TCRdb copy is restricted to in-frame clones and leaves out a portion. The table shows around 2.1 million clones, with roughly 91% occurring only once. CDR3 size: 15 residues. Per the germline V gene, CDR1 is MDHEN and CDR2 is SYDVKM. J was trimmed by 6 bases and V by 7 bases; bases with no gene match: 15. Sequences were obtained from naive CD8+ T cells from PBMCs. This chain joins TRBV28 and TRBJ2-7; 7 bases are shared with TRBD2. This TCR derives from a man aged 18 to 29 in good health. Some clones in this sample may be carry-over from other donors' samples. CDR3 sequence: CASTAFWREPSEQYF. Written as DNA, the CDR3 is TGTGCCAGCACCGCCTTTTGGCGGGAGCCTAGCGAGCAGTACTTC.